A selection of T cell receptor beta chains follows, all from one sample in a study of T cell responses to AZD1222 COVID-19 vaccine. The table came from immunoSEQ multiplex PCR; TCRdb's copy has only in-frame clones and leaves some out. This sample has about 100,000 clones; more than 85% occur once, and the top ten carry 7.5% to 9.5%. Here the sequenced sample was peripheral blood, taken 28 days after the second AZD1222 dose. Receptors originate from an adult who received the AZD1222 COVID-19 vaccine. Both conserved end residues are part of each CDR3. The D gene is left open where the match is weak. The size field is filled for only some rows; it gives once, few, many or a size class.

J,V,size,D,length,DNA,CDR3
TRBJ1-6,TRBV19,NA,TRBD1,15,TGTGCCAGTAGTCCCTTCGACAGGGGCCATTCACCCCTCCACTTT,CASSPFDRGHSPLHF
TRBJ2-7,TRBV9,NA,NA,14,TGTGCCAGCAGCGTAGCTACTGGGACCTACGAGCAGTACTTC,CASSVATGTYEQYF
TRBJ2-2,TRBV15,NA,NA,16,TGTGCCACCTTACCCCGGACTGGGGAGAACACCGGGGAGCTGTTTTTT,CATLPRTGENTGELFF
TRBJ2-5,TRBV11-2,once,NA,13,TGTGCCAGCAGCTTAGATCTGGGGGGGACCCAGTACTTC,CASSLDLGGTQYF
TRBJ2-4,TRBV6-5,NA,TRBD1,14,TGTGCCAGCAGCCTCCGGGACAGGGGGAACATTCAGTACTTC,CASSLRDRGNIQYF
TRBJ2-4,TRBV29-1,NA,NA,13,TGCAGCGTTGAAAAGAGCGCCAAAAACATTCAGTACTTC,CSVEKSAKNIQYF
TRBJ1-2,TRBV7-2,once,TRBD1,17,TGTGCCAGCAGCCTAAGACAGGGCCCCGTTTCAGGATATGGCTACACCTTC,CASSLRQGPVSGYGYTF
TRBJ2-3,TRBV5-1,NA,NA,14,TGCGCCAGCAGCTTGCAAGGCAGCACAGATACGCAGTATTTT,CASSLQGSTDTQYF
TRBJ2-6,TRBV28,NA,NA,15,TGTGCCAGCAGATCCGACAGCTCTGGGGCCAACGTCCTGACTTTC,CASRSDSSGANVLTF
TRBJ2-1,TRBV14,once,TRBD2,15,TGTGCCAGCAGCCCGGGACTAGCGGGAGTAGGTGAGCAGTTCTTC,CASSPGLAGVGEQFF
TRBJ2-1,TRBV10-3,NA,NA,15,TGTGCCATCAGTGAGTCGGATAGCGAATACAATGAGCAGTTCTTC,CAISESDSEYNEQFF
TRBJ2-3,TRBV27,NA,NA,15,TGTGCCAGCAGTTTATTTAGGAAACTCACAGATACGCAGTATTTT,CASSLFRKLTDTQYF
TRBJ1-4,TRBV5-5,NA,NA,15,TGTGCCAGCAGCTTGGGAGGGGCGTCTAATGAAAAACTGTTTTTT,CASSLGGASNEKLFF
TRBJ1-1,TRBV6-2/TRBV6-3,NA,NA,14,TGTGCCAGCAGTTACTCCATTGGGGGCGAGGTAGCTTTCTTT,CASSYSIGGEVAFF
TRBJ1-1,TRBV19,NA,TRBD1,15,TGTGCCAGTAGGGGACAGGGACCGGGCGACACTGAAGCTTTCTTT,CASRGQGPGDTEAFF
TRBJ1-6,TRBV7-9,NA,NA,13,TGTGCCAGCAGTATTCAGGCTAATTCACCCCTCCACTTT,CASSIQANSPLHF
TRBJ2-1,TRBV28,NA,TRBD2,13,TGTGCCAGCAGCACCCCGGGAGGGAATGAGCAGTTCTTC,CASSTPGGNEQFF
TRBJ2-2,TRBV9,NA,NA,14,TGTGCCAGCAGCGCCTCCGGGGGCACCGGGGAGCTGTTTTTT,CASSASGGTGELFF
TRBJ1-4,TRBV19,NA,NA,15,TGTGCCAGTAGTTCCACAGGGTTTCTTGGGGAAAAACTGTTTTTT,CASSSTGFLGEKLFF
TRBJ1-6,TRBV15,NA,TRBD1,14,TGTGCCACCAGCAGTTTACAGGGGGATTCACCCCTCCACTTT,CATSSLQGDSPLHF
TRBJ2-5,TRBV15,once,NA,15,TGTGCCACCAGCAGCCCCCCCGGGGGACAAGAGACCCAGTACTTC,CATSSPPGGQETQYF
TRBJ2-7,TRBV28,NA,NA,12,TGTGCCAGCAGCCTCGGGGGCTACGAGCAGTACTTC,CASSLGGYEQYF
TRBJ2-3,TRBV28,once,NA,12,TGTGCCAGCAGTTTTCAAACAGATACGCAGTATTTT,CASSFQTDTQYF
TRBJ2-1,TRBV28,NA,NA,14,TGTGCCAGCAGTTTTCGGGTTGGCTACAATGAGCAGTTCTTC,CASSFRVGYNEQFF
TRBJ2-5,TRBV7-9,NA,NA,15,TGTGCCAGCAGCTTAAGGACAGACCCAAGGGAGACCCAGTACTTC,CASSLRTDPRETQYF
TRBJ2-5,TRBV28,NA,NA,13,TGTGCCAGCAGACCCAGGGGATTGGAGACCCAGTACTTC,CASRPRGLETQYF
TRBJ1-3,TRBV6-2/TRBV6-3,NA,NA,15,TGTGCCAGCAGTTCCCGAGGTGGGTCTGGAAACACCATATATTTT,CASSSRGGSGNTIYF
TRBJ2-3,TRBV28,NA,TRBD2,18,TGTGCCAGCAGTTTAGCCCATCCTGGCGGGAGTCGCACAGATACGCAGTATTTT,CASSLAHPGGSRTDTQYF
TRBJ2-1,TRBV3-1/TRBV3-2,NA,TRBD2,15,TGTGCCAGCAGCCAAGAACAGCGGGAGACCGGTGAGCAGTTCTTC,CASSQEQRETGEQFF
TRBJ1-5,TRBV28,NA,TRBD1,15,TGTGCCAGCAGTTCCCCGGACAGGGGGGAGCAGCCCCAGCATTTT,CASSSPDRGEQPQHF
TRBJ1-2,TRBV28,NA,NA,13,TGTGCCAGCAGTACCGACAGAGCCTATGGCTACACCTTC,CASSTDRAYGYTF
TRBJ2-3,TRBV28,NA,TRBD1,13,TGTGCCAGCGGACAGGGGACCCCAGATACGCAGTATTTT,CASGQGTPDTQYF
TRBJ2-6,TRBV5-1,NA,NA,18,TGCGCCAGCAGCTTTTTTTGGAGGGGGCTCTCTGGGGCCAACGTCCTGACTTTC,CASSFFWRGLSGANVLTF
TRBJ1-4,TRBV15,NA,NA,17,TGTGCCACCAGCATTGGGAAGGGGACCCGTCCTAATGAAAAACTGTTTTTT,CATSIGKGTRPNEKLFF
TRBJ1-1,TRBV30,NA,NA,12,TGTGCCTGGAGTCAGGTGAACACTGAAGCTTTCTTT,CAWSQVNTEAFF
TRBJ2-1,TRBV4-1,NA,NA,20,TGCGCCAGCAGCCAAGATAAGGAAATTAGACGCACAAGCTTCTACAATGAGCAGTTCTTC,CASSQDKEIRRTSFYNEQFF
TRBJ1-1,TRBV9,NA,NA,14,TGTGCCAGCAACGCCGTTGACAGAGCCACTGAAGCTTTCTTT,CASNAVDRATEAFF
TRBJ2-1,TRBV2,NA,NA,12,TGTGCCAGCAGTGAAGATGTAGTTGAGCAGTTCTTC,CASSEDVVEQFF
TRBJ2-7,TRBV9,NA,NA,11,TGTGCCAGCAGCGCCTCTAGAGAGCAGTACTTC,CASSASREQYF
TRBJ1-5,TRBV6-4,NA,NA,13,TGTGCCAGCAGTGAGATGCCTGGTCAGCCCCAGCATTTT,CASSEMPGQPQHF
TRBJ1-6,TRBV19,NA,NA,15,TGTGCCAGTAGTACTCCGCCGATAGAAAATTCACCCCTCCACTTT,CASSTPPIENSPLHF
TRBJ1-1,TRBV7-9,NA,NA,17,TGTGCCAGCAGCCTTGGGGGTCCCCTAAGAGGGAGCACTGAAGCTTTCTTT,CASSLGGPLRGSTEAFF
TRBJ1-6,TRBV28,once,NA,14,TGTGCCAGCAAGGGGGGCGGGGGTAATTCACCCCTCCACTTT,CASKGGGGNSPLHF
TRBJ1-1,TRBV5-1,NA,NA,13,TGCGCCAGCAGCCTCGGGCCTGGGGGTGAAGCTTTCTTT,CASSLGPGGEAFF
TRBJ2-4,TRBV28,NA,NA,16,TGTGCCAGCACTTCGATAGGGAATCTCGCCAAAAACATTCAGTACTTC,CASTSIGNLAKNIQYF
TRBJ2-1,TRBV25-1,NA,TRBD2,17,TGTGCCAGCGGGGACCCACTAGCGTCCCACGAGGGGAATGAGCAGTTCTTC,CASGDPLASHEGNEQFF
TRBJ2-3,TRBV7-2,NA,TRBD2,14,TGTGCCAGCAGCTGGACTAGCGGCACAGATACGCAGTATTTT,CASSWTSGTDTQYF
TRBJ1-4,TRBV6-1,NA,NA,13,TGTGTCAGCAGTGAAGAGGCGAGGGGAAAACTGTTTTTT,CVSSEEARGKLFF
TRBJ1-1,TRBV6-5,NA,NA,13,TGTGCCAGCACACAGCCTGGCGGCACTGAAGCTTTCTTT,CASTQPGGTEAFF
TRBJ2-7,TRBV18,NA,NA,15,TGTGCCAGCTCACAAACCGGGACCGGTAATTACGAGCAGTACTTC,CASSQTGTGNYEQYF